Following are 27 T cell receptor beta chains from one sample sequenced in a study of technical replicates of blood from a few donors. Sequencing was performed with immunoSEQ multiplex PCR; in TCRdb, only in-frame clones are kept and a portion is missing. The sample includes 60,000 to 80,000 clones, around 94% seen only once; the top ten take about 0.4%. Input material: T cells isolated from PBMCs. These receptors were collected from a human donor in good health.

The chain uses TRBV18 and TRBJ2-7; D is undetermined. V was clipped by 5 bases and J by 3 bases, with 8 bases between them. The germline CDR1 and CDR2 sequences are KGHSH and LQKENI. The CDR3 contains 12 residues. CDR3 bases: TGTGCCAGCTCAGATGATAGCTACGAGCAGTACTTC. Translated: CASSDDSYEQYF.

J is TRBJ2-3 and V is TRBV7-3; D call uncertain. The CDR3 consists of 13 residues. V was pared by 5 bases and J by 2 bases, with 8 bases between. Germline V CDR1 and CDR2: SGHTA, FQGTGA. The DNA for the CDR3 is TGTGCCAGCAGCATCACCTACACAGATACGCAGTATTTT. As protein: CASSITYTDTQYF.

The chain recombines TRBV7-9 with TRBJ1-5; maybe TRBD1 (6 bases). Germline V gene data show CDR1 as SEHNR and CDR2 as FQNEAQ (reference sequence). V was pared by 2 bases and J by 0 bases, with 17 bases between. The CDR3 extends over 18 amino acids. Here the CDR3 reads CASSLIGGAEDSNQPQHF. Written as DNA, the CDR3 is TGTGCCAGCAGCTTAATTGGGGGCGCAGAGGATAGCAATCAGCCCCAGCATTTT.

The gene calls are TRBV6-5 and TRBJ1-4; D unclear. The CDR3 runs 13 residues. Per germline, CDR1 MNHEY and CDR2 SVGAGI. V lost 5 bases, J lost 7 bases, and 11 bases lay in between. The CDR3 is CASSSTFGEKLFF. As DNA, the CDR3 is TGTGCCAGCAGTAGCACTTTTGGTGAAAAACTGTTTTTT.

V usage is TRBV19 and J usage is TRBJ2-7; 7 nucleotides line up with TRBD1. The ends lost 2 bases at V and 4 bases at J; junction bases unmatched: 5. Looked up from germline, CDR1 is LNHDA and CDR2 is SQIVND (reference sequence). The CDR3 is 14 amino acids. CDR3 DNA: TGTGCCAGTAGTATAACGGACAGGACTTACGAGCAGTACTTC. This codes for CASSITDRTYEQYF.

The chain combines TRBV5-8 with TRBJ2-5; the D gene is possibly TRBD1 (6 bases). The germline V gene encodes CDR1 SGHTS and CDR2 YDEGEE. V dropped 2 bases and J dropped 4 bases, with 12 bases sitting between them. The CDR3 is made up of 14 amino acids. CDR3 nucleotide sequence: TGTGCCAGCAGCTTTCAGGGGATCCCAGAGACCCAGTACTTC. Its protein is CASSFQGIPETQYF.

The chain has TRBV30 and TRBJ2-2; 8 bases match TRBD1. CDR1 and CDR2 from the germline V gene are GTSNPN and SVGIG (reference sequence). CDR3 length: 15 amino acids. V was pared by 0 bases and J by 3 bases, with 3 bases of the junction left unmatched. The CDR3 protein is CAWSVQGAYTGELFF. The CDR3 DNA reads as TGTGCCTGGAGTGTTCAGGGGGCCTACACCGGGGAGCTGTTTTTT.

The rearrangement joins TRBV19 to TRBJ2-1; weak D call: TRBD1 (5 bases). The CDR3 is made up of 17 amino acids. Germline V gene data show CDR1 as LNHDA and CDR2 as SQIVND (reference sequence). Trimming stripped 6 bases from V and 0 bases from J, with 18 bases between. The CDR3 DNA reads TGTGCCAGTAGCCCCCACGTAGGGGTGAGCTCCTACAATGAGCAGTTCTTC. This gives the protein CASSPHVGVSSYNEQFF. Complete variable domain (other parts from reference TRBV19 and TRBJ2-1): DGGITQSPKYLFRKEGQNVTLSCEQNLNHDAMYWYRQDPGQGLRLIYYSQIVNDFQKGDIAEGYSVSREKKESFPLTVTSAQKNPTAFYLCASSPHVGVSSYNEQFFGPGTRLTVL.

The rearrangement joins TRBV11-3 to TRBJ2-5, with 8 bases lining up with TRBD1. Germline-derived CDR1 and CDR2 are SGHNT and YENEEA. Unmatched junction bases numbered 6, after V lost 3 bases and J lost 3 bases. This CDR3 has 15 amino acids. CDR3 amino acids: CASSLRTGWEETQYF. The DNA of the CDR3 is TGTGCCAGCAGCTTGAGGACAGGGTGGGAAGAGACCCAGTACTTC.

A remark on this clone: Additional DNA sequences in this sample encode the identical CDR3. V usage is TRBV6-5 and J usage is TRBJ1-4; a weak D match, TRBD1 (5 bases). V gave up 2 bases and J gave up 8 bases, with 12 bases separating them. This CDR3 has 14 residues. Germline values: CDR1 MNHEY, CDR2 SVGAGI. As DNA, the CDR3 is TGTGCCAGCAGTTACGGAGGGGAGGACGAAAAACTGTTTTTT. Amino acids: CASSYGGEDEKLFF.

Notes on this clone: One junction end disagrees with the germline gene, perhaps due to a read error. This chain joins TRBV19 and TRBJ2-3, with 12 bases identical to TRBD1. CDR1 is LNHDA, CDR2 SQIVND, per germline (reference sequence). There are 13 residues in the CDR3. Here the CDR3 DNA reads TGTGCCAGTATGGGACAGGGGGCTTACCTGACGGTATTT. This gives the protein CASMGQGAYLTVF. The whole variable domain, remainder taken from reference TRBV19 and TRBJ2-3, is DGGITQSPKYLFRKEGQNVTLSCEQNLNHDAMYWYRQDPGQGLRLIYYSQIVNDFQKGDIAEGYSVSREKKESFPLTVTSAQKNPTAFYLCASMGQGAYLTVFGPGTRLTVL.

In DNA form, the CDR3 reads TGTGCCAGCAGTGAAGGGGTGAGACGTCAGCCCCAGCATTTT. It is translated as CASSEGVRRQPQHF. The V gene is TRBV28, the J gene TRBJ1-5; TRBD1 is a possible D gene (5 bases). Germline-derived CDR1 and CDR2 are MDHEN and SYDVKM. The V end was cut by 5 bases, the J end by 6 bases, with 14 bases between. CDR3 length: 14 residues. Drawing the rest from reference TRBV28 and TRBJ1-5, the complete variable domain is DVKVTQSSRYLVKRTGEKVFLECVQDMDHENMFWYRQDPGLGLRLIYFSYDVKMKEKGDIPEGYSVSREKKERFSLILESASTNQTSMYLCASSEGVRRQPQHFGDGTRLSIL.

The V and J genes are TRBV2 and TRBJ1-4; a possible D gene is TRBD1 (5 bases). The CDR3 extends over 13 amino acids. Germline values: CDR1 SNHLY, CDR2 FYNNEI. Trimming removed 3 bases from V and 12 bases from J, with 14 bases in between. The CDR3 sequence is CASSDVGTYELFF. CDR3 in DNA: TGTGCCAGCAGTGATGTCGGGACTTATGAACTGTTTTTT. Based on the CDR3 plus reference TRBV2 and TRBJ1-4, the full variable domain is EPEVTQTPSHQVTQMGQEVILRCVPISNHLYFYWYRQILGQKVEFLVSFYNNEISEKSEIFDDQFSVERPDGSNFTLKIRSTKLEDSAMYFCASSDVGTYELFFGSGTQLSVL.

The chain carries TRBV18 and TRBJ2-1; TRBD2 aligns across 11 bases. In germline, CDR1 is KGHSH, CDR2 LQKENI. J lost 15 bases, V lost 1 base, and 5 bases had no gene match. The CDR3 is made up of 13 amino acids. The CDR3 here is CASSPQLAGDLFF. The CDR3 DNA follows: TGTGCCAGCTCACCACAACTAGCGGGAGACTTGTTCTTC.

This rearrangement joins TRBV7-8 to TRBJ2-1; D remains ambiguous. V lost 4 bases to trimming and J lost 4 bases, with 8 bases between them. Germline CDR1 reads SGHVS; CDR2 reads FQNEAQ. This CDR3 spans 13 amino acids. In nucleotides, the CDR3 is TGTGCCAGCAGCTACCTTCGGTACAATGAGCAGTTCTTC. It encodes CASSYLRYNEQFF.

The V gene is TRBV6-4, the J gene TRBJ2-3; D is perhaps TRBD1 (7 bases). This CDR3 region has 13 residues. V lost 6 bases and J lost 3, with 10 bases in between. Looked up from germline, CDR1 is MRHNA and CDR2 is SNTAGT. For the CDR3, the DNA is TGTGCCAGCAGCAGGGGGGAAACAGATACGCAGTATTTT. This encodes CASSRGETDTQYF.

The J gene is TRBJ2-1, the V gene TRBV10-2, with D unresolved. Trimming removed 8 bases at V and 7 bases at J, with 6 bases between. CDR1 is WSHSY, CDR2 SAAADI, per germline. CDR3 length: 10 residues. Written as DNA, the CDR3 is TGCGCCAGCCTCCTTAATGAGCAGTTCTTC. This codes for CASLLNEQFF.

This chain connects TRBV11-2 to TRBJ2-7, with a tentative D call TRBD1 (5 bases). V was trimmed by 3 bases and J by 4 bases, leaving 10 bases between them. The CDR3 runs to 13 residues. CDR1 is SGHAT, CDR2 FQNNGV, per germline. CDR3 loop: CASSFRQKYEQYF. In DNA form, the CDR3 reads TGTGCCAGCAGCTTTCGACAGAAATACGAGCAGTACTTC.

This clone was counted once. This rearrangement joins TRBV2 to TRBJ1-4; a possible D gene is TRBD1 (5 bases). The V gene lost 1 base and the J gene lost 4 bases, with 10 bases spanning the gap. Germline assignment: CDR1 SNHLY and CDR2 FYNNEI. The CDR3 covers 15 residues. CDR3 sequence (DNA): TGTGCCAGCAGTGAAGACGGGGGGTATAATGAAAAACTGTTTTTT. Amino acids: CASSEDGGYNEKLFF. The entire variable domain, with the rest obtained from reference TRBV2 and TRBJ1-4, is as follows: EPEVTQTPSHQVTQMGQEVILRCVPISNHLYFYWYRQILGQKVEFLVSFYNNEISEKSEIFDDQFSVERPDGSNFTLKIRSTKLEDSAMYFCASSEDGGYNEKLFFGSGTQLSVL.

The genes are TRBV9 and TRBJ2-2; 8 nucleotides agree with TRBD1. J gave up 7 bases and V 3 bases, and 8 bases lay outside the gene matches. This CDR3 spans 15 amino acids. Germline V gene lookup returns CDR1 SGDLS and CDR2 YYNGEE. The CDR3 DNA sequence: TGTGCCAGCAGCGCCGAGACAGGGGCCTACGGGGAGCTGTTTTTT. Its translation is CASSAETGAYGELFF.

The rearrangement links TRBV2 to TRBJ1-5, with TRBD1 matching over 7 bases. Trimming took 7 bases from V and 2 from J; bases not matched to a gene: 14. Per germline, CDR1 SNHLY and CDR2 FYNNEI. The CDR3 contains 17 residues. CDR3 sequence (DNA): TGTGCCAGCACCTCATCCGACAGGGTTTGGGGCAATCAGCCCCAGCATTTT. This encodes CASTSSDRVWGNQPQHF.

CDR3 amino acids: CASRLTGGGEKLFF. DNA for the CDR3: TGTGCCAGTAGGCTTACAGGGGGCGGTGAAAAACTGTTTTTT. J is TRBJ1-4 and V is TRBV19; 9 bases align to TRBD1. V lost 6 bases, J lost 7 bases, and 6 bases stayed unmatched. CDR3 length equals 14 residues. The germline CDR1 and CDR2 sequences are LNHDA and SQIVND (reference sequence).

The chain has TRBV7-2 and TRBJ2-7, with D perhaps TRBD1 (6 bases). The CDR3 loop spans 16 amino acids. Trimming pared 0 bases from V and 6 bases from J, leaving 18 bases between. CDR1 and CDR2 from the germline V gene are SGHTA and FQGNSA. This chain's CDR3 is CASSLAPTGSSIEQYF. The CDR3 coding sequence is TGTGCCAGCAGCTTAGCCCCGACAGGTTCCTCGATCGAGCAGTACTTC.

In its sample, this clone was seen once. The genes are TRBV5-4 and TRBJ2-5; D is perhaps TRBD1 (6 bases). The CDR3 totals 13 residues. V lost 3 bases to trimming and J lost 7 bases, with 13 bases between them. The germline CDR1 and CDR2 sequences are SGHNT and YYREEE (reference sequence). DNA of the CDR3: TGTGCCAGCAGCTCCGGGTCCAGGGGGACCCAGTACTTC. The encoded protein is CASSSGSRGTQYF.

The chain carries TRBV29-1 and TRBJ1-1; 7 bases line up with TRBD1. The V gene end was trimmed by 6 bases and the J gene end by 7 bases; junction bases not matched to a gene: 11. Germline V gene sequence: CDR1 SQVTM, CDR2 ANQGSEA. The CDR3 covers 13 residues. The CDR3 nucleotides are TGCAGCGTCGATAGGACAGGTGGGAGTGAAGCTTTCTTT. This codes for CSVDRTGGSEAFF.

V is TRBV5-1 and J is TRBJ2-5; no clear D. The germline V and J ends were trimmed by 3 bases and 6 bases, with 15 bases remaining between them. The germline gives CDR1 SGHRS, CDR2 YFSETQ. The CDR3 consists of 14 residues. CDR3 bases: TGCGCCAGCAGCTCCGCCCAGGATGCGAAGACCCAGTACTTC. Amino acid sequence: CASSSAQDAKTQYF.

The chain links TRBV4-3 to TRBJ2-7; 9 bases line up with TRBD2. CDR1 and CDR2 from the germline V gene are LGHNA and YSLEER. The CDR3 consists of 18 residues. V trimming: 4 bases; J trimming: 5 bases; junction bases outside the gene matches: 18. The CDR3 spells CASSPRQGLREGFNEQYF. Written as DNA, the CDR3 is TGCGCCAGCAGCCCCCGCCAGGGGTTGCGGGAGGGATTTAACGAGCAGTACTTC.